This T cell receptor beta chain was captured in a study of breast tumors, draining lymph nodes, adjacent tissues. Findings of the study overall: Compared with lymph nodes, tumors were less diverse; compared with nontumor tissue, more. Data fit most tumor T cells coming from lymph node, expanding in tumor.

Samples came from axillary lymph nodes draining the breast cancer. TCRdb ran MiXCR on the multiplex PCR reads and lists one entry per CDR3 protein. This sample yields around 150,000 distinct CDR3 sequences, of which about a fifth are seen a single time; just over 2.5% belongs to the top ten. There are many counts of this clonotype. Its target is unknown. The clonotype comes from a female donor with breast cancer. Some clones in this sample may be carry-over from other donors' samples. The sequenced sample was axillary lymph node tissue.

The CDR3 bases are TGCGCCAGCAGCTTGCCTCCAGCGGGAGGCACCGGGGAGCTGTTTTTT. Encoded protein: CASSLPPAGGTGELFF. The V and J genes are TRBV5-1 and TRBJ2-2, with 9 bases matching TRBD2. The V gene end was trimmed by 1 base and the J gene end by 4 bases; junction bases not matched to a gene: 5. The CDR3 sequence is 16 residues long. CDR1 and CDR2 from the germline V gene are SGHRS and YFSETQ.